The 24 T cell receptor beta chains in this list originate from one sample, sequenced in a study of regulatory T cells in long-lasting Graves disease. In building TCR beta libraries, iRepertoire HTBI primers were used together with Arm-PCR of CDR3 regions. TCRdb used MiXCR to reprocess the multiplex PCR reads, holding one entry per CDR3 protein. This repertoire shows around 500,000 distinct CDR3 sequences, approximately 15% found once; its top ten account for under 10%. Time point noted: newly diagnosed GD, antithyroid drugs for less than 3 months. Following extraction of RNA from PBMCs, that RNA was used to make the TCR library. The data also belong to a second study, concerning T cells in Graves' hyperthyroidism and ophthalmopathy.

Sample: peripheral blood mononuclear cells (PBMCs), taken at new diagnosis, from a patient treated with antithyroid drugs. These receptors all come from a man aged 25 to 40 with Graves disease.

The chain recombines TRBV6-1 with TRBJ2-1; 8 bases align to TRBD2. The CDR3 is made up of 15 amino acids. Trimming at V came to 8 bases and at J to 7 bases, leaving 13 bases not matched to a gene. Looked up from germline, CDR1 is MNHNS and CDR2 is SASEGT. CDR3 DNA sequence: TGTGCCAGCGGTAATAGCGGGACTCCAGCGAATGAGCAGTTCTTC. This sequence encodes CASGNSGTPANEQFF.

To note about this clonotype: A much larger clone differs by one base, so this may be a read error. The chain has TRBV11-2 and TRBJ2-7, with 10 bases that match TRBD2. Losses at the gene ends were 4 bases for V and 4 bases for J; bases not matched to a gene: 4. Germline V CDR1 and CDR2: SGHAT, FQNNGV. This CDR3 region has 14 residues. The chain's CDR3 is CASSSSGSRYEQYF. The CDR3 DNA sequence: TGTGCCAGCAGCTCTAGCGGGAGTAGGTACGAGCAGTACTTC.

This clonotype was detected ten times or more. CDR3 in amino acids: CASSRTGNTGELFF. In DNA, the CDR3 is TGTGCCAGCAGTCGGACAGGAAACACCGGGGAGCTGTTTTTT. V is TRBV2 and J is TRBJ2-2; 7 bases align to TRBD1. The V gene end was trimmed by 5 bases and the J gene end by 2 bases; junction bases not matched to a gene: 2. Germline V gives CDR1 SNHLY, CDR2 FYNNEI. This CDR3 has 14 residues.

A note on this clonotype: This may stem from a read error, because a much larger clone lies one nucleotide away. The chain has TRBV2 and TRBJ2-1, with 9 bases that match TRBD2. The germline CDR1 and CDR2 sequences are SNHLY and FYNNEI. This CDR3 is 15 amino acids long. Unmatched junction bases numbered 13, after V lost 4 bases and J lost 12 bases. The CDR3 sequence is CASSAGLAYSYGQFF. As DNA, the CDR3 is TGTGCCAGCAGTGCCGGACTAGCGTACTCCTATGGGCAGTTCTTC.

This clonotype was seen at least ten times. This chain joins TRBV12-3 or TRBV12-4 and TRBJ1-1; 10 bases align to TRBD1. The J segment lost 3 bases and the V segment lost 4 bases, leaving 5 bases of the junction unmatched. The CDR3 totals 15 residues. The CDR3 DNA reads TGTGCCAGCAGTTCCCCGGGACAGGGGCACACTGAAGCTTTCTTT. Its protein is CASSSPGQGHTEAFF.

This clonotype was recorded at least ten times. The V and J genes are TRBV12-3 or TRBV12-4 and TRBJ1-4, with a possible D match to TRBD1 (6 bases). V lost 6 bases and J 10 bases, leaving 18 bases between the germline ends. The CDR3 is made up of 14 amino acids. CDR3 coding DNA: TGTGCCAGCAGGAGAACAGGGTTTTCGGGAAAACTGTTTTTT. Translation gives CASRRTGFSGKLFF.

This clonotype has a count of ten or more. CDR3 loop: CASSGTSGNTGELFF. The CDR3 bases are TGTGCCAGCAGTGGCACTAGCGGGAACACCGGGGAGCTGTTTTTT. The V call is TRBV12-3 or TRBV12-4, the J call TRBJ2-2; the match to TRBD2 covers 8 bases. The CDR3 is made up of 15 amino acids. V gave up 5 bases and J gave up 1 base; unmatched junction bases: 3.

The chain is built from TRBV30 and TRBJ2-2, with TRBD2 matching over 8 bases. Germline-derived CDR1 and CDR2 are GTSNPN and SVGIG (reference sequence). Losses at the gene ends were 2 bases for V and 7 bases for J; bases not matched to a gene: 9. The CDR3 sequence is 15 residues long. CDR3 nucleotide sequence: TGTGCCTGGAGTCACCCGACTAGCGCCAGCGGGGAGCTGTTTTTT. Protein sequence: CAWSHPTSASGELFF. Full variable domain (outside the CDR3, taken from reference TRBV30 and TRBJ2-2): SQTIHQWPATLVQPVGSPLSLECTVEGTSNPNLYWYRQAAGRGLQLLFYSVGIGQISSEVPQNLSASRPQDRQFILSSKKLLLSDSGFYLCAWSHPTSASGELFFGEGSRLTVL.

This clonotype was picked up many times. The rearrangement links TRBV18 to TRBJ2-3; no reliable D call. V was shortened by 2 bases and J by 5 bases, with 11 bases between the two germline ends. Germline lookup yields CDR1 KGHSH and CDR2 LQKENI. There are 14 residues in the CDR3. In DNA form, the CDR3 reads TGTGCCAGCTCACCAGATACCGCTGGAGATACGCAGTATTTT. Its translation: CASSPDTAGDTQYF.

This clonotype was picked up a small number of times. The genes are TRBV3-1 and TRBJ1-6; possibly TRBD1 for D (6 bases). The V gene lost 4 bases and the J gene lost 10 bases, with 20 bases spanning the gap. Germline CDR1 is LGHDT and CDR2 is YNNKEL (reference sequence). CDR3 length: 16 residues. The CDR3 reads CASSLGNRGGLSPLHF. The CDR3 DNA sequence: TGTGCCAGCAGCCTAGGGAATCGCGGGGGGCTGTCACCCCTCCACTTT.

This clonotype was recorded a few times. V usage is TRBV20-1 and J usage is TRBJ1-4, with TRBD1 as a possible D gene (5 bases). Germline loops: CDR1 DFQATT, CDR2 SNEGSKA (reference sequence). Trimming removed 0 bases from V and 5 bases from J, with 10 bases in between. The CDR3 loop spans 14 amino acids. CDR3 nucleotide sequence: TGCAGTGCTAGAGATTACGGGGGGAATGAAAAACTGTTTTTT. This sequence encodes CSARDYGGNEKLFF.

There are many counts of this clonotype. The chain has TRBV5-8 and TRBJ1-4, with unresolved D. V was shortened by 0 bases and J by 6 bases, with 12 bases between the two germline ends. The CDR3 has 15 amino acids. CDR1 and CDR2 from the germline V gene are SGHTS and YDEGEE. This chain's CDR3 is CASSLEAGIDEKLFF. CDR3 sequence (DNA): TGTGCCAGCAGCTTGGAAGCGGGGATCGATGAAAAACTGTTTTTT. Variable domain in full (rest from reference TRBV5-8 and TRBJ1-4): EAGVTQSPTHLIKTRGQQATLRCSPISGHTSVYWYQQALGLGLQFLLWYDEGEERNRGNFPPRFSGRQFPNYSSELNVNALELEDSALYLCASSLEAGIDEKLFFGSGTQLSVL.

This chain joins TRBV10-3 and TRBJ2-3, with D maybe TRBD2 (6 bases). CDR1 and CDR2 (germline): ENHRY, SYGVKD. The V end lost 6 bases, the J end lost 2 bases, and 9 bases lay between the germline ends. The length of the CDR3 is 13 residues. The CDR3, as DNA: TGTGCCATCAGGGGCGGGGACACAGATACGCAGTATTTT. This codes for CAIRGGDTDTQYF.

This clonotype was detected many times. This rearrangement joins TRBV12-3 or TRBV12-4 to TRBJ2-7; D is uncertain. The ends were cut back, 1 base at V and 1 base at J, with 5 bases in the middle. The CDR3 contains 13 residues. The CDR3 is CASSLVDSYEQYF. The DNA for the CDR3 is TGTGCCAGCAGTTTAGTCGATTCCTACGAGCAGTACTTC.

This clonotype was seen repeatedly, ten times or more. The chain uses TRBV11-2 and TRBJ1-1; 12 nucleotides agree with TRBD1. The trim removed 5 bases at V and 10 bases at J, leaving 11 bases unmatched. The CDR3 consists of 15 residues. The germline CDR1 and CDR2 sequences are SGHAT and FQNNGV. The CDR3 spells CASSEPTGQGASAFF. CDR3 DNA sequence: TGTGCCAGCAGCGAGCCGACGGGACAGGGGGCTTCAGCTTTCTTT.

There are many counts of this clonotype. The chain couples TRBV6-1 to TRBJ2-7; maybe TRBD1 (6 bases). This CDR3 has 13 residues. The ends were cut back, 7 bases at V and 5 bases at J, with 15 bases in the middle. Germline CDR1 is MNHNS and CDR2 is SASEGT. Written as DNA, the CDR3 is TGTGCCAGCAACCGTAACAGGGAGCACGAGCAGTACTTC. This gives the protein CASNRNREHEQYF.

The rearrangement uses TRBV27 and TRBJ2-1; 9 nucleotides align to TRBD2. The CDR3 has 15 amino acids. V shed 5 bases and J 12 bases; nucleotides not matched to a gene: 14. From germline, CDR1 is MNHEY and CDR2 SMNVEV (reference sequence). CDR3 loop: CASSLGGRGGRWQFF. The CDR3 DNA is TGTGCCAGCAGTCTTGGCGGGAGGGGGGGGCGTTGGCAGTTCTTC.

The J gene is TRBJ2-1, the V gene TRBV28; D is uncertain. The V gene's germline CDR1 is MDHEN and CDR2 SYDVKM. The CDR3 is made up of 15 amino acids. V was cut by 2 bases and J by 10 bases, with 18 bases left in between. DNA of the CDR3: TGTGCCAGCAGTTTAGGAGCTTCCCGAGGTGGGGAGCAGTTCTTC. It is translated as CASSLGASRGGEQFF.

The table lists this clonotype with a few counts. The chain is built from TRBV9 and TRBJ2-2; TRBD2 might be the D (6 bases). This CDR3 spans 16 amino acids. The germline gives CDR1 SGDLS, CDR2 YYNGEE. V lost 0 bases and J 4 bases, leaving 13 bases between the germline ends. The CDR3 sequence is CASSVEAGWATGELFF. The DNA for the CDR3 is TGTGCCAGCAGCGTAGAAGCGGGTTGGGCCACCGGGGAGCTGTTTTTT.

This clonotype was counted only a few times. This sequence joins TRBV10-1 and TRBJ2-1; 9 nucleotides agree with TRBD2. The DNA end is a closer match to TRBJ2-3, so the J assignment may be wrong. Germline values: CDR1 WNHNN, CDR2 SYGVQD (reference sequence). This CDR3 spans 14 amino acids. Here the CDR3 DNA reads TGCGCCAGCAGTGAACAGCGGGAGGTCGTGTCGCAGTATTTT. Protein: CASSEQREVVSQYF.

There are a few counts of this clonotype. The gene calls are TRBV18 and TRBJ1-5, with D perhaps TRBD1 (5 bases). Trimming stripped 2 bases from V and 6 bases from J, with 14 bases between. Germline values: CDR1 KGHSH, CDR2 LQKENI. The CDR3 totals 15 residues. The CDR3 loop reads CASSPVGGPGQPQHF. The CDR3 nucleotides read TGTGCCAGCTCACCAGTCGGGGGACCCGGTCAGCCCCAGCATTTT.

At least ten counts were recorded for this clonotype. The chain is built from TRBV6-1 and TRBJ1-5; D not certain. V lost 1 base to trimming and J lost 7 bases, with 11 bases between them. This CDR3 comprises 14 residues. Germline V gives CDR1 MNHNS, CDR2 SASEGT. The CDR3 is CASSEVGVGQPQHF. The DNA for the CDR3 is TGTGCCAGCAGTGAAGTGGGCGTAGGGCAGCCCCAGCATTTT.

A remark on this clonotype: This may be a read error: a much more frequent sequence differs by one nucleotide. The chain couples TRBV11-2 to TRBJ2-3, with 10 bases matching TRBD1. Germline CDR1 SGHAT, CDR2 FQNNGV. The CDR3 covers 19 residues. The DNA for the CDR3 is TGTGTCAGCAGCTTCGGGACAGGGGAGTTGCGGGAGGTCACAGATACGCAGTATTTT. This encodes CVSSFGTGELREVTDTQYF.

In this sample, this clonotype turned up a few times. The rearrangement uses TRBV29-1 and TRBJ2-7, with D perhaps matching TRBD1 (6 bases). The germline V gene has CDR1 SQVTM and CDR2 ANQGSEA. V gave up 7 bases and J gave up 2 bases, with 12 bases separating them. This CDR3 is built from 12 residues. CDR3 protein: CSAGQSAYEQYF. CDR3 coding DNA: TGCAGCGCCGGACAGTCCGCCTACGAGCAGTACTTC.